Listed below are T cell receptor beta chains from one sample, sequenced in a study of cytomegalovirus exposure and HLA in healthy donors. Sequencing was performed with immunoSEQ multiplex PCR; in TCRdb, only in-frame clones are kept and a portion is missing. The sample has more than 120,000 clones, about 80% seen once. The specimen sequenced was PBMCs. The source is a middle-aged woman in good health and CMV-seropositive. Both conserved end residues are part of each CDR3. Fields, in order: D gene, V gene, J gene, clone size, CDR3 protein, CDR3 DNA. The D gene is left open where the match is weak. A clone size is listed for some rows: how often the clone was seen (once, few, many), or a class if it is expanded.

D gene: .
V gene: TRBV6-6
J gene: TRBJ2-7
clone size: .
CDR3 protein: CASSYSRTGDPYEQYF
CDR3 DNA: TGTGCCAGCAGTTACTCTCGAACGGGTGACCCCTACGAGCAGTACTTC

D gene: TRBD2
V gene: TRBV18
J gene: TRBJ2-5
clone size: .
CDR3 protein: CASSPPPGLAGGETQYF
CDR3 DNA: TGTGCCAGCTCACCACCTCCGGGACTAGCGGGAGGGGAGACCCAGTACTTC

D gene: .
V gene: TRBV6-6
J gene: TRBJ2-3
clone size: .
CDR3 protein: CASSPSGTDTQYF
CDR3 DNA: TGTGCCAGCAGTCCTTCGGGTACAGATACGCAGTATTTT

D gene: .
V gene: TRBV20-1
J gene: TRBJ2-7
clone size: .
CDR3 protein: CSARVDEQYF
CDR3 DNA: TGCAGTGCTAGAGTAGACGAGCAGTACTTC

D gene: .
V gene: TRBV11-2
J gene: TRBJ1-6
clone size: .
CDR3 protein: CASSPGGGHHNSPLHF
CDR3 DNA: TGTGCCAGCAGCCCCGGTGGGGGACACCATAATTCACCCCTCCACTTT

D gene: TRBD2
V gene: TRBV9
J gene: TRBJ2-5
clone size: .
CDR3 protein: CASSVGLAGETQYF
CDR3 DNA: TGTGCCAGCAGCGTAGGACTAGCGGGAGAGACCCAGTACTTC

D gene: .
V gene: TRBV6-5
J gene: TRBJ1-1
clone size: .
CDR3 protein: CASSLLGGGTEAFF
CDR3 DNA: TGTGCCAGCAGCTTACTAGGGGGGGGCACTGAAGCTTTCTTT

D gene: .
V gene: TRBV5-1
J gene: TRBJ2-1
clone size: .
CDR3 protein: CASSLGSNNEQFF
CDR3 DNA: TGCGCCAGCAGCCTGGGTTCAAACAATGAGCAGTTCTTC

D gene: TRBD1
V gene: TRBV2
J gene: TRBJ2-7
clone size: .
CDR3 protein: CASSSDRAGEQYF
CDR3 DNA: TGTGCCAGCAGTTCGGACAGGGCGGGTGAGCAGTACTTC

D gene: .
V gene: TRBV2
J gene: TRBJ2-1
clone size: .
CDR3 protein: CASRTRGRPSYNEQFF
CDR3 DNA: TGTGCCAGCAGGACCCGGGGTAGGCCGTCCTACAATGAGCAGTTCTTC

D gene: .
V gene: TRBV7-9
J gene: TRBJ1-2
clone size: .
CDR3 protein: CSSSLGLYGYTF
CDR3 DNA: TGTTCCAGCAGCTTAGGGCTCTATGGCTACACCTTC

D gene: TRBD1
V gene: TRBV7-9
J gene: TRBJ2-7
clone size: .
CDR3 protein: CASSLDAYRGNEQYF
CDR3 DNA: TGTGCCAGCAGCTTAGACGCCTACAGGGGGAATGAGCAGTACTTC

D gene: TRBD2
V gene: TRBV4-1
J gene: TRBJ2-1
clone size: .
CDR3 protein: CASSQAASAGGPKDEQFF
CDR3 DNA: TGCGCCAGCAGCCAAGCGGCGTCGGCGGGAGGGCCAAAGGATGAGCAGTTCTTC

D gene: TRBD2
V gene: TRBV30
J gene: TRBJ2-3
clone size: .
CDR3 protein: CAWRARLAGGRDTQYF
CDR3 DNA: TGTGCCTGGAGAGCAAGACTAGCGGGAGGTCGAGATACGCAGTATTTT

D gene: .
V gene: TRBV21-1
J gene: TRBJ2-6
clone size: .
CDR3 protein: CASSKAPRGTGASGANVLTF
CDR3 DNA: TGTGCCAGCAGCAAAGCGCCCCGCGGGACAGGGGCCTCTGGGGCCAACGTCCTGACTTTC

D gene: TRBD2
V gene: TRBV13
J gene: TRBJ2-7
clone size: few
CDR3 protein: CASSLGGLAGLEQYF
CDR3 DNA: TGTGCCAGCAGCTTAGGGGGACTAGCGGGACTCGAGCAGTACTTC

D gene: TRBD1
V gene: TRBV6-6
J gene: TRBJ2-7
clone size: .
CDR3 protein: CASSYPGQGNYEQYF
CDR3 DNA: TGTGCCAGCAGTTACCCGGGACAGGGGAACTACGAGCAGTACTTC

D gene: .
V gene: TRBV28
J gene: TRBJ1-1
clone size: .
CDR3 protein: CASSFLGQAFF
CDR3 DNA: TGTGCCAGCAGTTTTCTGGGGCAAGCTTTCTTT

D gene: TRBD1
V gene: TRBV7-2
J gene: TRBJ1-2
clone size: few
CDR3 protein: CASSLGGTGANYGYTF
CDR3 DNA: TGTGCCAGCAGCTTAGGGGGGACAGGGGCTAACTATGGCTACACCTTC

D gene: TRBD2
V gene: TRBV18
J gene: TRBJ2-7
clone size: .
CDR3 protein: CASSPTSGSNEQYF
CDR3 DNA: TGTGCCAGCTCACCGACTAGCGGGAGCAACGAGCAGTACTTC

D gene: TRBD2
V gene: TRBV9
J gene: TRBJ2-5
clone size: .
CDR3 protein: CASSRGGAAGGIGETQYF
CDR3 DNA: TGTGCCAGCAGCAGGGGGGGTGCGGCGGGAGGAATAGGTGAGACCCAGTACTTC

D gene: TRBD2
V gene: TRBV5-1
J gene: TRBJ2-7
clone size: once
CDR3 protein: CASSSTLAGVDEQYF
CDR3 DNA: TGCGCCAGCAGCTCTACGCTAGCGGGAGTGGACGAGCAGTACTTC

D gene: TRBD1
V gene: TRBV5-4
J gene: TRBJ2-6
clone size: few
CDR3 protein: CASSLTGYYGANVLTF
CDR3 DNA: TGTGCCAGCAGCCTGACAGGGTATTATGGGGCCAACGTCCTGACTTTC

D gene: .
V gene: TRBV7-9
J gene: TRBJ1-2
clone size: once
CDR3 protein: CASSPSPNYGYTF
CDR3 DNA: TGTGCCAGCAGCCCTTCTCCCAACTATGGCTACACCTTC